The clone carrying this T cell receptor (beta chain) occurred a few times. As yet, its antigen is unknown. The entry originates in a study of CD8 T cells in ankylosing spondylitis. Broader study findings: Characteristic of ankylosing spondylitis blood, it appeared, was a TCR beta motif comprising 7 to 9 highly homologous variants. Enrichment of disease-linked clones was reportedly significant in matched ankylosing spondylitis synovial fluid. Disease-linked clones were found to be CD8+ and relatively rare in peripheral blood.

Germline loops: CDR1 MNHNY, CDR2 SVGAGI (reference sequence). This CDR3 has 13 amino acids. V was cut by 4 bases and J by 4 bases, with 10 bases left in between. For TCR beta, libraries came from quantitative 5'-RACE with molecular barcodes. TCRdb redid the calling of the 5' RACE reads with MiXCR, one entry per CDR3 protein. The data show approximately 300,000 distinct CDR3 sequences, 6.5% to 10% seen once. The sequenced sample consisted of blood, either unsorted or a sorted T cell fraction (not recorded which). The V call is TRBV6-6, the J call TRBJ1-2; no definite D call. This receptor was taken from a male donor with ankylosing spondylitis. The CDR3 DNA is TGTGCCAGCAGTTGGGGTCAGGCCTATGGCTACACCTTC. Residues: CASSWGQAYGYTF.